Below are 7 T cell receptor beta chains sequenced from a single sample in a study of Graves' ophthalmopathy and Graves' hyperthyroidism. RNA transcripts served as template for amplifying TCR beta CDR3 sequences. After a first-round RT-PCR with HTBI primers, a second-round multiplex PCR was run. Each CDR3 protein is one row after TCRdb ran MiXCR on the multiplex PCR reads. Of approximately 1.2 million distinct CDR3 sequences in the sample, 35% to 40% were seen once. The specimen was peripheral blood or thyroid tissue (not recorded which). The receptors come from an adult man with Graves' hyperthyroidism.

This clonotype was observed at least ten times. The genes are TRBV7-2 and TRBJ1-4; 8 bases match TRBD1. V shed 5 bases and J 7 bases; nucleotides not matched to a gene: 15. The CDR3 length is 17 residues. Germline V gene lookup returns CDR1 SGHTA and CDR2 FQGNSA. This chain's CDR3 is CASSQVLTGVVSEKLFF. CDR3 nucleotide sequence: TGTGCCAGCAGCCAGGTCTTGACAGGGGTTGTCAGTGAAAAACTGTTTTTT.

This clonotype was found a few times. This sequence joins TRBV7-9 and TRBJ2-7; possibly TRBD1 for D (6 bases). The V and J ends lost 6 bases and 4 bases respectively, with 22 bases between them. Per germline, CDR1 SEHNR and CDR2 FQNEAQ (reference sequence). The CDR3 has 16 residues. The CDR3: CASSPTGQEIIYEQYF. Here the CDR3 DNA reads TGTGCCAGCAGTCCAACAGGGCAGGAGATCATATACGAGCAGTACTTC. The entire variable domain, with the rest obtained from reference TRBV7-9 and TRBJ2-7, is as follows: DTGVSQNPRHKITKRGQNVTFRCDPISEHNRLYWYRQTLGQGPEFLTYFQNEAQLEKSRLLSDRFSAERPKGSFSTLEIQRTEQGDSAMYLCASSPTGQEIIYEQYFGPGTRLTVT.

For the CDR3, the DNA is TGTGCCAGCAGCGCCCTGGGAGGGCAGTACTTC. Its protein product is CASSALGGQYF. The chain has TRBV7-9 and TRBJ2-7, with TRBD2 as a possible D gene (6 bases). Trimming took 5 bases from V and 9 from J, leaving 11 bases between them. The CDR3 totals 11 residues. Germline V gives CDR1 SEHNR, CDR2 FQNEAQ (reference sequence).

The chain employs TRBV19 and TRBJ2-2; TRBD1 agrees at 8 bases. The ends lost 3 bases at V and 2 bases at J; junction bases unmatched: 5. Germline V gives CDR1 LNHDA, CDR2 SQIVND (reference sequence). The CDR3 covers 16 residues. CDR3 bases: TGTGCCAGTAGTATCCCCAGGGGGCCTAACACCGGGGAGCTGTTTTTT. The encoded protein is CASSIPRGPNTGELFF.

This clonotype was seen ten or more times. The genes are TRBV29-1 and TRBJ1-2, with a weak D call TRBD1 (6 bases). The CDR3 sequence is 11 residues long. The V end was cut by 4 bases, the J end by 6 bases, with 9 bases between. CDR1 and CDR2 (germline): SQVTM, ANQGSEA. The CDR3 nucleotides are TGCAGCGTTGCAGGGGCTAATGGCTACACCTTC. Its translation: CSVAGANGYTF.

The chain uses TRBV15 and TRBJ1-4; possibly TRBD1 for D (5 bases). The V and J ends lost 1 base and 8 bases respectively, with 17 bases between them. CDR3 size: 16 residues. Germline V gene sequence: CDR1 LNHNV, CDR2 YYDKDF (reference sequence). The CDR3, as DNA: TGTGCCACCAGCAGAGTTTCGGGGCTGGGAGCAGAAAAACTGTTTTTT. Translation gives CATSRVSGLGAEKLFF.

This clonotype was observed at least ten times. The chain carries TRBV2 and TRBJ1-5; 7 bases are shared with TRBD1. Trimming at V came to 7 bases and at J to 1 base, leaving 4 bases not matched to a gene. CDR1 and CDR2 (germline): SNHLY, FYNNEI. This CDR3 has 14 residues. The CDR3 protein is CASMGRGSNQPQHF. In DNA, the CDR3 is TGTGCCAGCATGGGCAGGGGGAGCAATCAGCCCCAGCATTTT.